This T cell receptor beta chain was recorded in a study of cytomegalovirus exposure and HLA in healthy donors. Across the whole study: For the approximately 420 genotyped donors, approximately 82% fell within the Caucasian-associated ancestry cluster.

In the PCR, 60 Vbeta and 13 Jbeta primers were used. Libraries were prepared by immunoSEQ multiplex PCR; TCRdb keeps only in-frame clonotypes and omits some of them. The table has about 120,000 clones, roughly four fifths seen once. The CDR3 runs to 15 residues. V was clipped by 5 bases and J by 7 bases; unmatched bases: 6. Germline CDR1 and CDR2: MDHEN and SYDVKM. About this clone itself: The antigen is not known.

Samples came from healthy bone marrow donors. Study-wide points: A classifier reportedly called cytomegalovirus status with high sensitivity and specificity.

The sequenced material came from PBMCs. The TCR originated in a woman in her twenties or thirties in good health and CMV-seropositive. J is TRBJ1-5 and V is TRBV28; 12 bases agree with TRBD1. This CDR3 is CASSATGTGGQPQHF. Here the CDR3 DNA reads TGTGCCAGCAGTGCAACCGGGACAGGGGGCCAGCCCCAGCATTTT.